This TCR beta chain was captured in a study of TIL therapy for anti-PD-1-resistant metastatic lung cancer. Study summary: Progressing patients received lymphodepletion, expanded TIL infusion and IL-2. Median tumor mutation burden was roughly 1.5 mutations per megabase.

The libraries were made with immunoSEQ v3. Produced via immunoSEQ multiplex PCR; TCRdb's table is partial and in-frame only. The sample holds tens of thousands of clones, about 69% seen once. Sample time point: pre-treatment sample, taken before nivolumab and TIL therapy. Enrollment ran from 2017 to early 2020. V was pared by 4 bases and J by 0 bases, with 8 bases of the junction left unmatched. The CDR3 is 17 residues long. Germline V CDR1 and CDR2: SGHVS, FNYEAQ. Sequencing used blood, obtained at baseline. This chain uses TRBV7-6 with TRBJ2-1; TRBD2 agrees at 8 bases. This clonotype originated in a person aged 25-85 years with non-small cell lung cancer. The CDR3 here is CASSSRTSGSSYNEQFF. DNA for the CDR3: TGTGCCAGCAGCTCGAGAACTAGCGGAAGCTCCTACAATGAGCAGTTCTTC.